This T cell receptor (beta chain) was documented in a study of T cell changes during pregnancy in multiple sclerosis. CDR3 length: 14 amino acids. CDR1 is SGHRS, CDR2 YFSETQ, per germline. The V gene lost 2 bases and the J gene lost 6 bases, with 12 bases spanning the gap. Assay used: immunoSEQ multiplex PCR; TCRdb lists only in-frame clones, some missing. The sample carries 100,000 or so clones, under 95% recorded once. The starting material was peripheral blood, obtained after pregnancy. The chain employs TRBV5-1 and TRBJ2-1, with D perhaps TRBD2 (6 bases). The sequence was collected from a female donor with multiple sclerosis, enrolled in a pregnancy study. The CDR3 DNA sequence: TGCGCCAGCAGCTTTGCGGGAACGCCCAATGAGCAGTTCTTC. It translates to CASSFAGTPNEQFF.